This T cell receptor (beta chain) stems from a study of molecular identifiers for immune sequencing clone quantification. The study's findings and limits: Among 800,000 to 1,000,000 naive cells, as was reported, spiked Jurkat TCR RNA from one cell was detectable. Effector cells kept over 98% of their molecules in clones above 20 RNA copies, while naive cells kept under 1% there.

To note about this clonotype: Its antigen is still unknown.

Listed TCR primers, together with previously described methods, were used for the bulk TCR libraries. MiXCR, applied by TCRdb to the PCR reads, yields one record per CDR3 protein. In the table there are nearly 650,000 distinct CDR3 sequences, less than 30% of which are singletons. Trimming cost V 10 bases and J 2 bases; bases outside gene matches: 9. Germline CDR1 is LNHDA and CDR2 is SQIVND (reference sequence). The CDR3 consists of 14 residues. CD8+CD4-CCR7+CD45RA+ cells were sorted as naive CD8 T cells. The sequence was obtained from a human donor in good health. Some libraries in this study had Jurkat cell RNA spiked in. The rearrangement uses TRBV19 and TRBJ2-7, with 9 bases fitting TRBD1. Sequenced sample: naive CD8+ T cells from blood, with Jurkat cell RNA spiked in. Subset here: FACS-sorted CD8+CD4-CCR7+CD45RA+ naive T cells. The CDR3 loop reads CATTPDRGPYEQYF. The CDR3 bases are TGTGCCACCACCCCGGACAGGGGTCCCTACGAGCAGTACTTC.